The T cell receptor beta chain under discussion was sequenced for a study of neurological immune-mediated disorders. This CDR3 spans 14 amino acids. Losses at the gene ends were 5 bases for V and 5 bases for J; bases not matched to a gene: 8. The time point denotes: longitudinal time-point 1 (baseline). Study-wide findings and caveats: The level of TCR clonal expansion was highest in patients with HTLV-1-associated myelopathy and lowest in multiple sclerosis, where it fell below the level seen in healthy controls.

This clonotype was seen at least ten times. Its matching antigen is unknown. The authors made cDNA by 5'RACE with 10-nucleotide random UMIs. Using its own MiXCR run on the 5' RACE reads, TCRdb lists one record per CDR3 protein. The table records tens of thousands of distinct CDR3 sequences, 12% to 15% of them present only once. Sequencing was carried out using PBMCs. This chain uses TRBV12-3 or TRBV12-4 with TRBJ1-1; 7 bases fit TRBD1. The clonotype originates from a female donor with HTLV-1-associated myelopathy (HAM/TSP). CDR3 sequence: CASSLRYRGTEAFF. CDR3 DNA sequence: TGTGCCAGCAGTCTGAGGTACAGGGGAACTGAAGCTTTCTTT.